These 18 T cell receptor beta chains were sequenced from one sample in a study of cytomegalovirus exposure and HLA in healthy donors. Measured with immunoSEQ multiplex PCR; TCRdb has only the in-frame clones, and not every one. The profile shows tens of thousands of clones, about 91% of them singletons. Sequencing was carried out using PBMCs. The receptors stem from a man aged 18-30 years in good health and CMV-seronegative.

This sequence joins TRBV6-1 and TRBJ2-2, with D uncertain. CDR1 is MNHNS and CDR2 is SASEGT in the germline V gene. Trimming left V 3 bases short and J 2 bases short, with 7 bases between. This CDR3 comprises 14 residues. This chain's CDR3 is CASSDRPNTGELFF. The CDR3 DNA follows: TGTGCCAGCAGTGACAGGCCAAACACCGGGGAGCTGTTTTTT.

This chain links TRBV27 with TRBJ2-3; perhaps TRBD2 as D (6 bases). Germline loops: CDR1 MNHEY, CDR2 SMNVEV (reference sequence). V dropped 7 bases and J dropped 11 bases, with 19 bases sitting between them. The CDR3 has 13 residues. The CDR3, as DNA: TGTGCCAGCACTCATTCGCCCGGAGGGGAGCAGTATTTT. Amino acids: CASTHSPGGEQYF.

The chain couples TRBV2 to TRBJ2-1; TRBD2 matches at 7 bases. CDR1 is SNHLY, CDR2 FYNNEI, per germline. With 7 bases clipped from V and 4 bases from J, the junction kept 7 bases outside the gene matches. There are 14 residues in the CDR3. The CDR3 loop reads CASMGLAAYNEQFF. The CDR3 DNA reads as TGTGCCAGCATGGGGCTAGCGGCTTACAATGAGCAGTTCTTC. The full variable domain, completed using reference TRBV2 and TRBJ2-1, is EPEVTQTPSHQVTQMGQEVILRCVPISNHLYFYWYRQILGQKVEFLVSFYNNEISEKSEIFDDQFSVERPDGSNFTLKIRSTKLEDSAMYFCASMGLAAYNEQFFGPGTRLTVL.

The rearrangement links TRBV11-2 to TRBJ1-1; D is uncertain. This CDR3 comprises 12 residues. Germline values: CDR1 SGHAT, CDR2 FQNNGV. With 2 bases removed from V and 6 bases from J, the gap between germline ends came to 7 bases. Here the CDR3 reads CASSLQVSEAFF. CDR3 nucleotides: TGTGCCAGCAGCTTACAGGTCTCTGAAGCTTTCTTT.

The chain employs TRBV19 and TRBJ2-3, with TRBD2 matching 13 bases. Germline V gene lookup returns CDR1 LNHDA and CDR2 SQIVND (reference sequence). The CDR3 has 16 amino acids. The V and J ends lost 5 bases and 5 bases, in that order; junction bases with no gene match: 7. The chain's CDR3 is CASSLRLAGGEDTQYF. The CDR3, as DNA: TGTGCCAGTAGTCTAAGACTAGCGGGAGGAGAAGATACGCAGTATTTT.

Turning to this clone: An end of the junction differs from the germline gene, which may be a read error. Other DNA sequences in the same sample also yield this CDR3. V and J are TRBV6-1 and TRBJ2-1; D unresolved. The CDR3 has 15 amino acids. Germline values: CDR1 MNHNS, CDR2 SASEGT. The CDR3 is CASSGRSPAYNEQFF. As DNA, the CDR3 is TGTGCTAGCAGTGGTCGTTCGCCGGCCTACAATGAGCAGTTCTTC.

The chain carries TRBV6-5 and TRBJ2-1, with D tentatively TRBD2 (6 bases). This CDR3 is built from 15 residues. The germline V gene has CDR1 MNHEY and CDR2 SVGAGI. V lost 4 bases and J lost 4, with 14 bases in between. The CDR3 nucleotides read TGTGCCAGCAGTTCCCTCAGGACTACGTACAATGAGCAGTTCTTC. Protein product: CASSSLRTTYNEQFF.

V is TRBV9 and J is TRBJ2-1, with TRBD2 as a possible D gene (7 bases). The CDR3 consists of 15 residues. In germline, CDR1 is SGDLS, CDR2 YYNGEE. V lost 2 bases and J 7 bases, leaving 16 bases between the germline ends. In nucleotides, the CDR3 is TGTGCCAGCAGCGTTAGGGGGACTACTTTGAATGAGCAGTTCTTC. This gives the protein CASSVRGTTLNEQFF.

The V and J genes are TRBV2 and TRBJ2-1; D may be TRBD2 (5 bases). Trimming removed 7 bases from V and 3 bases from J, with 10 bases in between. The CDR3 is 13 residues long. The germline CDR1 and CDR2 sequences are SNHLY and FYNNEI. The CDR3 region is CASIRGFYNEQFF. In DNA, the CDR3 is TGTGCCAGCATACGGGGTTTCTACAATGAGCAGTTCTTC.

The chain combines TRBV15 with TRBJ2-5; D is uncertain. Germline lookup yields CDR1 LNHNV and CDR2 YYDKDF (reference sequence). Trimming took off 2 bases at V and 2 bases at J, with 9 bases between the two ends. CDR3 length equals 14 residues. The CDR3 bases are TGTGCCACCAGCAGACGACTCGGACAAGAGACCCAGTACTTC. It specifies CATSRRLGQETQYF.

V gene TRBV15 combines with J gene TRBJ1-1, with 8 nucleotides matching TRBD1. Per the germline V gene, CDR1 is LNHNV and CDR2 is YYDKDF (reference sequence). The V segment lost 4 bases and the J segment 2 bases; nucleotides outside the gene matches: 9. This CDR3 has 16 residues. The CDR3 nucleotides are TGTGCCACCAGCACAGGCTTTCAGGGGGCTAACACTGAAGCTTTCTTT. Its translation: CATSTGFQGANTEAFF.

V is TRBV7-2 and J is TRBJ2-1, with TRBD2 as a possible D gene (6 bases). CDR3 size: 16 residues. The V gene's germline CDR1 is SGHTA and CDR2 FQGNSA. Between the trimmed V and J ends, which lost 2 bases and 3 bases, there was a span of 14 bases. This CDR3 is CASSLLGGAGYNEQFF. CDR3 nucleotide sequence: TGTGCCAGCAGCTTACTTGGGGGAGCGGGCTACAATGAGCAGTTCTTC.

The V call is TRBV28, the J call TRBJ1-5, with 10 bases identical to TRBD1. With V trimmed by 6 bases and J by 5 bases, 4 bases remained unmatched. The V gene's germline CDR1 is MDHEN and CDR2 SYDVKM. The CDR3 is 14 residues long. This chain's CDR3 is CASREGQGYQPQHF. CDR3 coding DNA: TGTGCCAGCAGGGAGGGACAGGGGTATCAGCCCCAGCATTTT.

The rearrangement joins TRBV7-9 to TRBJ2-3, with D tentatively TRBD2 (6 bases). This CDR3 region has 18 residues. V was clipped by 6 bases and J by 0 bases, with 22 bases between them. The germline gives CDR1 SEHNR, CDR2 FQNEAQ (reference sequence). In nucleotides, the CDR3 is TGTGCCAGCAGTCAGGACTACCGAAGGCAAACTAGCACAGATACGCAGTATTTT. Its translation: CASSQDYRRQTSTDTQYF.

The chain links TRBV15 to TRBJ1-2; D possibly corresponds to TRBD1 (5 bases). The CDR3 covers 16 residues. The V gene lost 3 bases and the J gene lost 6 bases, with 20 bases spanning the gap. The germline V gene encodes CDR1 LNHNV and CDR2 YYDKDF (reference sequence). CDR3 loop: CATSRDGRGVGNGYTF. CDR3 sequence (DNA): TGTGCCACCAGCAGGGATGGGCGGGGGGTCGGTAATGGCTACACCTTC.

The genes are TRBV2 and TRBJ2-1, with a weak D call TRBD1 (7 bases). The CDR3 has 14 residues. CDR1 SNHLY and CDR2 FYNNEI come from the germline V gene. Trimming stripped 8 bases from V and 4 bases from J, with 15 bases between. The CDR3 reads CASQGGLSYNEQFF. CDR3 bases: TGTGCCAGCCAGGGGGGACTTAGTTACAATGAGCAGTTCTTC.

The V gene is TRBV11-2, the J gene TRBJ1-2; D perhaps matches TRBD1 (5 bases). This CDR3 has 15 residues. Per the germline V gene, CDR1 is SGHAT and CDR2 is FQNNGV. Trimming left V 0 bases short and J 4 bases short, with 12 bases between. The CDR3 coding sequence is TGTGCCAGCAGCTTAGAGTTAGGGGTAGGCTATGGCTACACCTTC. Residues: CASSLELGVGYGYTF.

The chain uses TRBV28 and TRBJ2-1; 7 nucleotides match TRBD2. The CDR3 spans 15 residues. CDR1 is MDHEN, CDR2 SYDVKM, per germline. V was clipped by 8 bases and J by 7 bases; unmatched bases: 14. CDR3 bases: TGTGCCAGCGTGATGGGAGGGCCGGGGAGGAATGAGCAGTTCTTC. It translates to CASVMGGPGRNEQFF.